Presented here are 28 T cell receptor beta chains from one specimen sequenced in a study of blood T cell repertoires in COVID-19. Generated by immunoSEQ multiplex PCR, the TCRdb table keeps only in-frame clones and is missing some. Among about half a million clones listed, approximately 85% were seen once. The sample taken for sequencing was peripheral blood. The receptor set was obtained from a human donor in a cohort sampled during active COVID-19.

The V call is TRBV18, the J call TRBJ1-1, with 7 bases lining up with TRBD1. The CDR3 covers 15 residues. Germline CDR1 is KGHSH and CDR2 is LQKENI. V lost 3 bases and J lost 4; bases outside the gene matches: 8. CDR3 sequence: CASSPREGAGTEAFF. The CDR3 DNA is TGTGCCAGCTCACCTCGGGAGGGGGCTGGCACTGAAGCTTTCTTT.

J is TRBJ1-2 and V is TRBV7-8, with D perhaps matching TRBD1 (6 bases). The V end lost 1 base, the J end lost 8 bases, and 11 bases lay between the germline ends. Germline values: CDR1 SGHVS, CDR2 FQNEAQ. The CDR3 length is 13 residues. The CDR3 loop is CASSLEGVRGYTF. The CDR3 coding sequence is TGTGCCAGCAGCTTAGAGGGGGTGCGGGGCTACACCTTC.

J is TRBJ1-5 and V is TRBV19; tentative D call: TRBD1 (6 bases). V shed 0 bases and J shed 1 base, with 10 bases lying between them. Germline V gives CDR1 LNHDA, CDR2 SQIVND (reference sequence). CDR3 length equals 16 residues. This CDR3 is CASSIDPGASNQPQHF. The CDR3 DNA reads TGTGCCAGTAGTATAGACCCAGGGGCGAGCAATCAGCCCCAGCATTTT.

The CDR3, as DNA: TGTGCCAGCAGCCAAGGCAGAACGAACTCCTACGAGCAGTACTTC. Translating gives CASSQGRTNSYEQYF. This sequence joins TRBV4-2 and TRBJ2-7; D not certain. The germline V gene has CDR1 LGHNA and CDR2 YNFKEQ. V lost 1 base and J lost 0, with 10 bases in between. The CDR3 sequence is 15 residues long.

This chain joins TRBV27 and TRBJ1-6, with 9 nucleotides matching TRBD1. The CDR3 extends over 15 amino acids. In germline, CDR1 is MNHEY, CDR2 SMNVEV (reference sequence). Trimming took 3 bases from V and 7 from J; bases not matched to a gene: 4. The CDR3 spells CASSFIGQGNSPLHF. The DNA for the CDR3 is TGTGCCAGCAGTTTTATAGGACAGGGGAATTCACCCCTCCACTTT.

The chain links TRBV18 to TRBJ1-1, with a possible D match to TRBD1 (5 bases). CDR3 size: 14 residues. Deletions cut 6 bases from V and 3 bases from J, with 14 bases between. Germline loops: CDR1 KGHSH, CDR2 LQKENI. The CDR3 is CASSTNGGDTEAFF. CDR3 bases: TGTGCCAGCTCCACCAATGGGGGGGACACTGAAGCTTTCTTT.

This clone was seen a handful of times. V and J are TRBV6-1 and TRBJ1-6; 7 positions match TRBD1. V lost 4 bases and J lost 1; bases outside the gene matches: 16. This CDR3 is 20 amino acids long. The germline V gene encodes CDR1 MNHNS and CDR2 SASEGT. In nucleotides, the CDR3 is TGTGCCAGCAGTGGACAGGGTCCACCGGTCGAAGGGTCCTATAATTCACCCCTCCACTTT. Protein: CASSGQGPPVEGSYNSPLHF.

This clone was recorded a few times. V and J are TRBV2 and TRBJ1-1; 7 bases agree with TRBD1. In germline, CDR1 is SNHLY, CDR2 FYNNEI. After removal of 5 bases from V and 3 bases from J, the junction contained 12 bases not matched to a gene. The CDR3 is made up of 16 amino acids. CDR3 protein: CASSLSRGQPHTEAFF. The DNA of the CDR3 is TGTGCCAGCAGTTTAAGTAGGGGACAGCCGCACACTGAAGCTTTCTTT.

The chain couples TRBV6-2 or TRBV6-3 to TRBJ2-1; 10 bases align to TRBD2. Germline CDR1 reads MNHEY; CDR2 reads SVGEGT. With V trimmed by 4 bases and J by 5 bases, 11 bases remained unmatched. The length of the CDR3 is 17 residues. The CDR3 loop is CASSSHLLAGDDNEQFF. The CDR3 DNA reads TGTGCCAGCAGTTCCCACCTTCTAGCGGGGGATGACAATGAGCAGTTCTTC.

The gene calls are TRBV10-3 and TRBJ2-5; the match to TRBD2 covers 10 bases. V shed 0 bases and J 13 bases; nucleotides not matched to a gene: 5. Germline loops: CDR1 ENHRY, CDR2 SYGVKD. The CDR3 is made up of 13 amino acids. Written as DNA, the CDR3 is TGTGCCATCAGTGAGTCTACTAGCGGGAACCCGTACTTC. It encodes CAISESTSGNPYF.

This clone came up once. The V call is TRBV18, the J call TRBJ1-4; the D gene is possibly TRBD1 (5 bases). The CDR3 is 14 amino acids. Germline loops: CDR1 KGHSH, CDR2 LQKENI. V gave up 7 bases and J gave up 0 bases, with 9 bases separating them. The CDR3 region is CASYQGTTNEKLFF. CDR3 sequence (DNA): TGTGCCAGCTATCAGGGAACAACTAATGAAAAACTGTTTTTT.

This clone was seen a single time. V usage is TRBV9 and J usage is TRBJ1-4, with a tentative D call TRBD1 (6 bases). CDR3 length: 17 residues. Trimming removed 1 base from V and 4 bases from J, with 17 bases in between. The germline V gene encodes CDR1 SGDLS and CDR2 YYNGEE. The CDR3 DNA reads TGTGCCAGCAGCGTAAATCCCCCGGGACAAAATAATGAAAAACTGTTTTTT. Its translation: CASSVNPPGQNNEKLFF.

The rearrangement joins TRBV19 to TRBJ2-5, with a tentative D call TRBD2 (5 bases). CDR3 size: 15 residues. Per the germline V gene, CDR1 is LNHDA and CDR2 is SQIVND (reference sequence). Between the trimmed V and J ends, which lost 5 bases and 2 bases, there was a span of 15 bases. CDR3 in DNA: TGTGCCAGTAGTCTTTTAATGGGGAGTCAAGAGACCCAGTACTTC. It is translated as CASSLLMGSQETQYF.

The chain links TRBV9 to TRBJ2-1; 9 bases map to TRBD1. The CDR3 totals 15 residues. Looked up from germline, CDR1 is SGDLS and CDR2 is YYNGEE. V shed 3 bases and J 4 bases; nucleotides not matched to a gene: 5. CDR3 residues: CASSGSGQGYNEQFF. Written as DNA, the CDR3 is TGTGCCAGCAGCGGTTCAGGACAGGGGTACAATGAGCAGTTCTTC.

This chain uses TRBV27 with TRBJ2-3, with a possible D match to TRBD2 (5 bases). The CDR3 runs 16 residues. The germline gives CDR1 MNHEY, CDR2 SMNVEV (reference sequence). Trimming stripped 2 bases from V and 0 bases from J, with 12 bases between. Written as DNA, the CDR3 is TGTGCCAGCAGTTTACGCCAGCGGCTTAGCACAGATACGCAGTATTTT. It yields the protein CASSLRQRLSTDTQYF.

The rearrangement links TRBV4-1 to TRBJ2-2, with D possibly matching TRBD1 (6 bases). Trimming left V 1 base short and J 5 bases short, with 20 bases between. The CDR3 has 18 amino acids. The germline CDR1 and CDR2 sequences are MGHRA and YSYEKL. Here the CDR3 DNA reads TGCGCCAGCAGCCAAGTAGGATTTGGGGCAGGGGATACCGGGGAGCTGTTTTTT. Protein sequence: CASSQVGFGAGDTGELFF.

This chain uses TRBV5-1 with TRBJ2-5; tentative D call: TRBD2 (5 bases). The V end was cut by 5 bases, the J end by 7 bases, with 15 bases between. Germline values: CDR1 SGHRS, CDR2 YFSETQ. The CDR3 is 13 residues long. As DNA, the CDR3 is TGCGCCAGCAGTCCCGAGGCGGGTTTGACCCAGTACTTC. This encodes CASSPEAGLTQYF.

The DNA of the CDR3 is TGTGCCAGCAGTCATAAACCGGGACTAGCGGGCACAGATACGCAGTATTTT. It is translated as CASSHKPGLAGTDTQYF. The chain combines TRBV25-1 with TRBJ2-3, with 11 bases identical to TRBD2. Germline loops: CDR1 MGHDK, CDR2 SYGVNS. The V gene end was trimmed by 5 bases and the J gene end by 1 base; junction bases not matched to a gene: 8. The CDR3 runs 17 residues.

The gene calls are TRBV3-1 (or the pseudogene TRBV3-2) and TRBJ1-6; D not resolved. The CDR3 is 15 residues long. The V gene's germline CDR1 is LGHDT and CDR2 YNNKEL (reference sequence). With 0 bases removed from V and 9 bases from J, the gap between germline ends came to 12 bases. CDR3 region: CASSQEPGGISPLHF. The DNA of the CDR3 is TGTGCCAGCAGCCAAGAGCCGGGAGGTATTTCACCCCTCCACTTT.

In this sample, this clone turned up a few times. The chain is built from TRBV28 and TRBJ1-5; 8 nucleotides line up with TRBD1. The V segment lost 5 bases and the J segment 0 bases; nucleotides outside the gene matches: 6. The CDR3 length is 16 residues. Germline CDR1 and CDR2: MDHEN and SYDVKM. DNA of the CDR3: TGTGCCAGCAGTCTCCAGGGGGCCTATAGCAATCAGCCCCAGCATTTT. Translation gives CASSLQGAYSNQPQHF. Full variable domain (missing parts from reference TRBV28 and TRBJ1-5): DVKVTQSSRYLVKRTGEKVFLECVQDMDHENMFWYRQDPGLGLRLIYFSYDVKMKEKGDIPEGYSVSREKKERFSLILESASTNQTSMYLCASSLQGAYSNQPQHFGDGTRLSIL.

The CDR3, as DNA: TGCGCCAGCAGCTTGGGCCCTAAGTCTGGAAACACCATATATTTT. It encodes CASSLGPKSGNTIYF. The chain joins TRBV5-1 to TRBJ1-3; D gene ambiguous. The germline CDR1 and CDR2 sequences are SGHRS and YFSETQ. The CDR3 spans 15 residues. V was clipped by 0 bases and J by 1 base, with 8 bases between them. Supplemented by reference TRBV5-1 and TRBJ1-3, the full variable domain reads KAGVTQTPRYLIKTRGQQVTLSCSPISGHRSVSWYQQTPGQGLQFLFEYFSETQRNKGNFPGRFSGRQFSNSRSEMNVSTLELGDSALYLCASSLGPKSGNTIYFGEGSWLTVV.

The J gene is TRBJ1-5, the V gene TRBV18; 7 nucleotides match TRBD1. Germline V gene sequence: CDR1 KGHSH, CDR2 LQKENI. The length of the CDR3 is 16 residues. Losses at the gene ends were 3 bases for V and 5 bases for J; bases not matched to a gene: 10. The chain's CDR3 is CASSPQVFRGDQPQHF. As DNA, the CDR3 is TGTGCCAGCTCACCTCAGGTGTTCAGGGGGGATCAGCCCCAGCATTTT. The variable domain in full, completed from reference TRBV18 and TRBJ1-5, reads NAGVMQNPRHLVRRRGQEARLRCSPMKGHSHVYWYRQLPEEGLKFMVYLQKENIIDESGMPKERFSAEFPKEGPSILRIQQVVRGDSAAYFCASSPQVFRGDQPQHFGDGTRLSIL.

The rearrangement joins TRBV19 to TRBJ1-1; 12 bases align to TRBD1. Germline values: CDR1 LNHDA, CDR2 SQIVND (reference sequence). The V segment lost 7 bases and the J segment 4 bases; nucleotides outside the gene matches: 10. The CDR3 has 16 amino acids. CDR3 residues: CASTSGTGGLGTEAFF. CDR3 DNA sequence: TGTGCCAGTACCTCGGGGACAGGGGGCCTGGGCACTGAAGCTTTCTTT.

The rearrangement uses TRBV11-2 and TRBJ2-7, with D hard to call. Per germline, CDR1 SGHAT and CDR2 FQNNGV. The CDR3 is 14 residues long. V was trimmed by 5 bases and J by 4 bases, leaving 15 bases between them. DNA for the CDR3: TGTGCCAGCAGCGCCCTCGTTCGAGTTTACGAGCAGTACTTC. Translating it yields CASSALVRVYEQYF.

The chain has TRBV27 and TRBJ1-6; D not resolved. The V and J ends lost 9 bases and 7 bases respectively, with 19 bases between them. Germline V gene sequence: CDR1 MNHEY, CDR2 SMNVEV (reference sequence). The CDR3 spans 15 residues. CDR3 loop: CASTPGIGPNSPLHF. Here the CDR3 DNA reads TGTGCCAGTACCCCGGGGATAGGGCCAAATTCACCCCTCCACTTT.

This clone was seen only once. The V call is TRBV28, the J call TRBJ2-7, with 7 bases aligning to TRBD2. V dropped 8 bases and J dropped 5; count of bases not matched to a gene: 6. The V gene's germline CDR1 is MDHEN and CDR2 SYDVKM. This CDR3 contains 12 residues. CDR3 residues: CASGGSVHEQYF. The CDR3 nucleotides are TGTGCCAGCGGCGGGAGCGTCCACGAGCAGTACTTC.

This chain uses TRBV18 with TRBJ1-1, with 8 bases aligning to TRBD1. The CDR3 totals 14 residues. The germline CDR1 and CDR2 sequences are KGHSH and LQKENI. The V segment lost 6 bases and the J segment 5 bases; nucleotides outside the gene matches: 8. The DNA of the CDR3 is TGTGCCAGCTCCCCTCAGGGGGCGTTAACTGAAGCTTTCTTT. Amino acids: CASSPQGALTEAFF. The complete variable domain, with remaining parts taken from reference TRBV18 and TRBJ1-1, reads NAGVMQNPRHLVRRRGQEARLRCSPMKGHSHVYWYRQLPEEGLKFMVYLQKENIIDESGMPKERFSAEFPKEGPSILRIQQVVRGDSAAYFCASSPQGALTEAFFGQGTRLTVV.

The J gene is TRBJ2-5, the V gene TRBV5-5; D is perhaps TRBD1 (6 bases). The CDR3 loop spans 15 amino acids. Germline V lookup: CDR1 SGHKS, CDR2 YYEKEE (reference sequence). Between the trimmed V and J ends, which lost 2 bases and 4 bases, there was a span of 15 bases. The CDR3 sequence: CASSFQEGVRETQYF. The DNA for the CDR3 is TGTGCCAGCAGCTTCCAAGAGGGGGTACGAGAGACCCAGTACTTC.